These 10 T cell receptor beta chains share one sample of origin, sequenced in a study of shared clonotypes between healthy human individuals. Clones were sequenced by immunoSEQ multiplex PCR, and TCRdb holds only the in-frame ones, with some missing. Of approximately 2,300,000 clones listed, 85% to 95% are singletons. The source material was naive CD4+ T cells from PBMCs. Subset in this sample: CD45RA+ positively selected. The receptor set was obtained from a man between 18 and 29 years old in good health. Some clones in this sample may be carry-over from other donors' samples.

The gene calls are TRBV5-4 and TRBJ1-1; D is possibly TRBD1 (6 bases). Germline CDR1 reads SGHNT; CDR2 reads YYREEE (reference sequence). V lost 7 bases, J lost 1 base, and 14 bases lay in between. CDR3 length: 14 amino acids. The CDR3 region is CASGSGTQNTEAFF. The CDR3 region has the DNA TGTGCCAGCGGGTCCGGGACACAGAACACTGAAGCTTTCTTT.

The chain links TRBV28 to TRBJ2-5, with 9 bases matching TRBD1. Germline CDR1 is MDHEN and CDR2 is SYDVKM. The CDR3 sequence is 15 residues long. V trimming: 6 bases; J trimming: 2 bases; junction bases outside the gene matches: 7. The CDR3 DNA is TGTGCCAGCAGCCTACAGGGGGCAGGACAAGAGACCCAGTACTTC. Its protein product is CASSLQGAGQETQYF.

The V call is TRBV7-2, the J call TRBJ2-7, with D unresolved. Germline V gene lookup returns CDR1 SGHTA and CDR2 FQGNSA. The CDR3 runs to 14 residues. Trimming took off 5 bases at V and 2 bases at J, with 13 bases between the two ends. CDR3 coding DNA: TGTGCCAGCAGCCCCCGGAGTTTCACCTACGAGCAGTACTTC. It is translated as CASSPRSFTYEQYF.

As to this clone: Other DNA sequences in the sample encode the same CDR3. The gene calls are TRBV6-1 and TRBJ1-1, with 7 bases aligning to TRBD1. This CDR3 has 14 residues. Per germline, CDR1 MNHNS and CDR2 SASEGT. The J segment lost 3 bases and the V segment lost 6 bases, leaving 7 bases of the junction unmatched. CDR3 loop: CASSHRGEDTEAFF. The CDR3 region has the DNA TGTGCCAGCAGCCACAGGGGTGAGGACACTGAAGCTTTCTTT.

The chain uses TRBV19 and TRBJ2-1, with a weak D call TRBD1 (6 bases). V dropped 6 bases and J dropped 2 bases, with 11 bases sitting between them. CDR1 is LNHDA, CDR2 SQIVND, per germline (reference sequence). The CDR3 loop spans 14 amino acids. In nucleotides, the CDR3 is TGTGCCAGTAGAGCTCAGGGGACCTACAATGAGCAGTTCTTC. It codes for CASRAQGTYNEQFF.

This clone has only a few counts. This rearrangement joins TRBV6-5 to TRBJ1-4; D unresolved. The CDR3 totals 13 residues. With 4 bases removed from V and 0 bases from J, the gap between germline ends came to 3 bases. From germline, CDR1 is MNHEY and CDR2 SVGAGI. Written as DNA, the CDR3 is TGTGCCAGCAGTTGGTCAACTAATGAAAAACTGTTTTTT. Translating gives CASSWSTNEKLFF.

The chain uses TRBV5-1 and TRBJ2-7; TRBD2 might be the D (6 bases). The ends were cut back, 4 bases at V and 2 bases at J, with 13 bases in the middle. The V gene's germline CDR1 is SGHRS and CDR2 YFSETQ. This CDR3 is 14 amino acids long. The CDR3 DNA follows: TGCGCCAGCAGCCCCGGGAGAGAGACCTACGAGCAGTACTTC. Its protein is CASSPGRETYEQYF. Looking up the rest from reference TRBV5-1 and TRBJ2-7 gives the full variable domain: KAGVTQTPRYLIKTRGQQVTLSCSPISGHRSVSWYQQTPGQGLQFLFEYFSETQRNKGNFPGRFSGRQFSNSRSEMNVSTLELGDSALYLCASSPGRETYEQYFGPGTRLTVT.

CDR3 in DNA: TGTGCCAGCAGTTCGGCAGTCCTCTCTGGAAACACCATATATTTT. Translated: CASSSAVLSGNTIYF. The J gene is TRBJ1-3, the V gene TRBV28, with D unresolved. Per germline, CDR1 MDHEN and CDR2 SYDVKM. V was pared by 4 bases and J by 0 bases, with 10 bases between. There are 15 residues in the CDR3.

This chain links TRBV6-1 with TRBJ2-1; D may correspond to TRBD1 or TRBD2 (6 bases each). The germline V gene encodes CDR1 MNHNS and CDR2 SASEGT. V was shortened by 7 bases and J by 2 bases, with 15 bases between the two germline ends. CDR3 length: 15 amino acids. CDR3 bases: TGTGCCAGCACCGGGGGCGGGGCCCCCTACAATGAGCAGTTCTTC. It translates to CASTGGGAPYNEQFF.

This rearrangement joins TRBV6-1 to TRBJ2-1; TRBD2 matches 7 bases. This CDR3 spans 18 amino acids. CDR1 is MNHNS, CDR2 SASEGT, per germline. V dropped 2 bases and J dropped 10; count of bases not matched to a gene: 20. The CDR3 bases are TGTGCCAGCAGTGAAAGTGGACTAGGTTCGAGCGGCAAGCTGGAGCAGTTCTTC. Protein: CASSESGLGSSGKLEQFF.